This T cell receptor (beta chain) stems from a study of blood T cell repertoires in COVID-19. Study-wide context: Some COVID-19 samples were acute and others convalescent; all came from the United States, Italy and Spain. T cells, B-cell-depleted T cells, or PBMCs provided the cDNA or gDNA that served as material.

The CDR3 is made up of 16 amino acids. Per germline, CDR1 PRHDT and CDR2 FYEKMQ (reference sequence). The V and J ends lost 5 bases and 4 bases respectively, with 19 bases between them. In the original workflow: The authors estimated nucleated cell counts from reference gene primer amplification. Profiling relied on immunoSEQ multiplex PCR, and the TCRdb table lists in-frame clones only, not all of them. V and J calls and clone size follow that table, whereas D and trimming were derived from the DNA. The repertoire holds around 230,000 clones, with approximately 78% as singletons. The material sequenced was peripheral blood. This TCR came from a woman aged 55-75 years with active or convalescent COVID-19. The chain uses TRBV13 and TRBJ2-3; perhaps TRBD1 as D (6 bases). The CDR3 spells CASSVKGVSIADTQYF. CDR3 in DNA: TGTGCCAGCAGCGTGAAGGGGGTTTCTATAGCAGATACGCAGTATTTT.